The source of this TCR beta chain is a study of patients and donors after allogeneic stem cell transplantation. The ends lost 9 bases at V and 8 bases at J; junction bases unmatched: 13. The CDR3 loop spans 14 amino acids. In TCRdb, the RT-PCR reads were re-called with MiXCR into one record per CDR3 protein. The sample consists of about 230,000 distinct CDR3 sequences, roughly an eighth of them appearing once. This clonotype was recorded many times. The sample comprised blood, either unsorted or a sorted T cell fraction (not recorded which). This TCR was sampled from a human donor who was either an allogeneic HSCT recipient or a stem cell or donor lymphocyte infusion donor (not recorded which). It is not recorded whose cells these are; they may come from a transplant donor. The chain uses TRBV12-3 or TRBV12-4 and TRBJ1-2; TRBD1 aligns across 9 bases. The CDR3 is CASLTGGEGVGYTF. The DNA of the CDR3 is TGTGCCAGTCTCACAGGGGGCGAGGGTGTAGGCTACACCTTC.